These T cell receptor beta chains were read from a single sample in a study of T cells in tuberculosis. The data were produced by immunoSEQ multiplex PCR, yet TCRdb's version contains in-frame clones alone and is incomplete. This table holds tens of thousands of clones, approximately 91% found once. Sequencing used CD1b-GMM tetramer-negative cells sorted from PBMCs. The receptors were gathered from an adult woman with latent tuberculosis. Each CDR3 is given without its conserved first and last residue.

j_gene: TRBJ2-7
v_gene: TRBV5-1
CDR3aa: ASSSVQGTYEQY

j_gene: TRBJ1-1
v_gene: TRBV2
CDR3aa: ASSLAAKNTEAF

j_gene: TRBJ1-1
v_gene: TRBV2
CDR3aa: ARQQGRGTEAF

j_gene: TRBJ2-7
v_gene: TRBV14
CDR3aa: ASSQDRRDRGKY

j_gene: TRBJ1-2
v_gene: TRBV4-2
CDR3aa: ASSQPGTPLNGYT

j_gene: TRBJ2-1
v_gene: TRBV29-1
CDR3aa: SVEEGGGYEQF

j_gene: TRBJ2-4
v_gene: TRBV19
CDR3aa: ASSQTRGDIQY

j_gene: TRBJ1-6
v_gene: TRBV4-3
CDR3aa: ASSQDIGGNNSPLH

j_gene: TRBJ2-2
v_gene: TRBV4-2
CDR3aa: ASSRIGSPNTGELF

j_gene: TRBJ2-7
v_gene: TRBV6-5
CDR3aa: ASSYGQDAYEQY

j_gene: TRBJ1-5
v_gene: TRBV27
CDR3aa: ASSSGGQPQH